The 30 T cell receptor beta chains below come from one sample, sequenced in a study of T cells in Graves' hyperthyroidism and ophthalmopathy. Template material for amplifying TCR beta CDR3 regions consisted of RNA transcripts. The TCR CDR3 first-round RT-PCR relied on the HTBI primer set. TCRdb itself ran the multiplex PCR reads through MiXCR, one entry per CDR3 protein. The sample lists about 570,000 distinct CDR3 sequences; just over 45% were seen once. Sequenced sample: peripheral blood or thyroid tissue (not recorded which). All receptors derive from an adult woman with Graves' disease, either hyperthyroidism or ophthalmopathy (not recorded which).

The CDR3 DNA reads as TGCGCCAGCAGCTTGGTACAGGGGCCTTCTGGTGGCTACACCTTC. This translates into CASSLVQGPSGGYTF. The V and J genes are TRBV5-1 and TRBJ1-2; 7 nucleotides match TRBD1. In germline, CDR1 is SGHRS, CDR2 YFSETQ. The junction had 9 bases not matched to a gene; V was cut back by 0 bases and J by 7 bases. CDR3 length equals 15 residues.

This clonotype was counted ten times or more. The V gene is TRBV14, the J gene TRBJ2-7, with 8 bases that match TRBD1. After removal of 3 bases from V and 4 bases from J, the junction contained 5 bases not matched to a gene. CDR1 and CDR2 from the germline V gene are SGHDN and FVKESK. The length of the CDR3 is 14 residues. The CDR3 sequence is CASSQTGAQYEQYF. The DNA for the CDR3 is TGTGCCAGCAGCCAGACAGGGGCCCAGTACGAGCAGTACTTC. Full variable domain (outside the CDR3, taken from reference TRBV14 and TRBJ2-7): EAGVTQFPSHSVIEKGQTVTLRCDPISGHDNLYWYRRVMGKEIKFLLHFVKESKQDESGMPNNRFLAERTGGTYSTLKVQPAELEDSGVYFCASSQTGAQYEQYFGPGTRLTVT.

V usage is TRBV2 and J usage is TRBJ2-7, with D possibly matching TRBD1 (6 bases). There are 13 residues in the CDR3. Germline V CDR1 and CDR2: SNHLY, FYNNEI. V lost 9 bases and J 5 bases, leaving 17 bases between the germline ends. The CDR3 DNA reads TGTGCCAGGCGACAACAACAGGGTAACGAGCAGTACTTC. It encodes CARRQQQGNEQYF.

The chain is built from TRBV5-1 and TRBJ2-3, with D possibly being TRBD2 (5 bases). This CDR3 has 16 residues. Trimming left V 1 base short and J 3 bases short, with 15 bases between. Germline CDR1 reads SGHRS; CDR2 reads YFSETQ. This CDR3 reads CASSLIGGPGTDTQYF. The CDR3 bases are TGCGCCAGCAGCTTGATCGGCGGGCCGGGTACAGATACGCAGTATTTT.

This clonotype came up a few times. The chain employs TRBV27 and TRBJ2-7, with 12 bases lining up with TRBD2. The germline V gene has CDR1 MNHEY and CDR2 SMNVEV (reference sequence). Trimming cost V 0 bases and J 3 bases; bases outside gene matches: 3. This CDR3 is 16 amino acids long. For the CDR3, the DNA is TGTGCCAGCAGTTTATCCTTACTAGCGGGAGGCTACGAGCAGTACTTC. Its protein product is CASSLSLLAGGYEQYF.

Notes on this clonotype: At one boundary the junction diverges from the germline segment, which might be a read error. V usage is TRBV11-2 and J usage is TRBJ1-5, with TRBD1 matching over 9 bases. The CDR3 sequence is 15 residues long. CDR1 and CDR2 (germline): SGHAT, FQNNGV. DNA for the CDR3: TGCGCCAGCAGCTTACCGACAGGGGGATGGCAGCCCCAGCATTTT. Translation: CASSLPTGGWQPQHF.

The sample holds many counts of this clonotype. The rearrangement uses TRBV6-1 and TRBJ1-5; possible D gene TRBD1, 5 bases. V lost 3 bases and J 6 bases, leaving 18 bases between the germline ends. The CDR3 contains 16 residues. The germline gives CDR1 MNHNS, CDR2 SASEGT. In nucleotides, the CDR3 is TGTGCCAGCAGTGAGTTCGCAGGGAATGTGGGTCAGCCCCAGCATTTT. It yields the protein CASSEFAGNVGQPQHF.

This chain uses TRBV20-1 with TRBJ2-3; 7 positions agree with TRBD2. Trimming at V came to 5 bases and at J to 4 bases, leaving 9 bases not matched to a gene. Looked up from germline, CDR1 is DFQATT and CDR2 is SNEGSKA (reference sequence). This CDR3 has 14 residues. CDR3 sequence reads: CSAYPGGDADTQYF. The CDR3 coding sequence is TGCAGTGCTTACCCGGGAGGTGATGCAGATACGCAGTATTTT.

This clonotype was counted ten times or more. The chain recombines TRBV3-1 with TRBJ2-5; TRBD1 might be the D (6 bases). The germline V and J ends were trimmed by 3 bases and 5 bases, with 16 bases remaining between them. Germline loops: CDR1 LGHDT, CDR2 YNNKEL (reference sequence). CDR3 size: 15 residues. This CDR3 is CASSQNRARWETQYF. The CDR3 DNA sequence: TGTGCCAGCAGCCAGAACAGGGCCCGGTGGGAGACCCAGTACTTC.

In the case of this clonotype: One junction end disagrees with the germline gene, perhaps due to a read error. The rearrangement links TRBV15 to TRBJ2-7; D possibly uses TRBD1 or TRBD2 (5 bases each). This CDR3 spans 15 amino acids. Germline assignment: CDR1 LNHNV and CDR2 YYDKDF (reference sequence). For the CDR3, the DNA is TGTGCCGCCAGCAGCTTGGGGGACGTCTCCTACGAGCAGTACTTC. Its translation is CAASSLGDVSYEQYF.

This clonotype was counted between two and nine times. This chain uses TRBV29-1 with TRBJ2-7; the D is unclear. CDR1 SQVTM and CDR2 ANQGSEA come from the germline V gene. There are 12 residues in the CDR3. Trimming cost V 8 bases and J 3 bases, with 14 bases left between them. This CDR3 reads CSSHRASYEQYF. The CDR3 DNA reads TGCAGCAGCCACCGGGCCAGCTACGAGCAGTACTTC.

In this sample, this clonotype turned up many times. V is TRBV2 and J is TRBJ1-4; possibly TRBD1 for D (6 bases). V was trimmed by 3 bases and J by 7 bases, leaving 9 bases between them. The CDR3 sequence is 13 residues long. CDR1 is SNHLY and CDR2 is FYNNEI in the germline V gene. CDR3 loop: CASSDRRGEKLFF. The CDR3 DNA follows: TGTGCCAGCAGTGACCGCAGGGGTGAAAAACTGTTTTTT.

The table lists this clonotype with a few counts. The chain recombines TRBV28 with TRBJ1-2; D is ambiguous. This CDR3 spans 17 amino acids. The V end lost 3 bases, the J end lost 5 bases, and 22 bases lay between the germline ends. CDR1 and CDR2 (germline): MDHEN, SYDVKM. The CDR3: CASSLSRLSVSGYGYTF. For the CDR3, the DNA is TGTGCCAGCAGTTTGTCGCGGCTATCGGTTTCGGGATATGGCTACACCTTC.

Concerning this clonotype: A read error is likely, as this CDR3 ends without the conserved phenylalanine or tryptophan. V gene TRBV10-3 combines with J gene TRBJ1-1; 7 bases match TRBD1. Trimming took 4 bases from V and 11 from J; bases not matched to a gene: 7. The CDR3 is 12 residues long. From germline, CDR1 is ENHRY and CDR2 SYGVKD. CDR3 in amino acids: CAISGTGLGAFS. DNA of the CDR3: TGTGCCATCAGTGGGACAGGCCTTGGGGCTTTCTCT.

About this clonotype itself: A read error may account for a junction end that differs from germline. The chain couples TRBV7-9 to TRBJ2-1; D might be TRBD2 (5 bases). Germline values: CDR1 SEHNR, CDR2 FQNEAQ (reference sequence). This CDR3 comprises 15 residues. As DNA, the CDR3 is TGTGTCAGCAGCTTAGCGCGGTCGACCTACAATGAGCAGTTCTTC. This translates into CVSSLARSTYNEQFF.

This clonotype has just a few counts. The J gene is TRBJ2-7, the V gene TRBV6-1, with 8 positions matching TRBD2. CDR1 MNHNS and CDR2 SASEGT come from the germline V gene. The V and J ends lost 5 bases and 7 bases, in that order; junction bases with no gene match: 19. The CDR3 sequence is 17 residues long. The CDR3 loop reads CASSYSGVAGSPEEQYF. CDR3 sequence (DNA): TGTGCCAGCAGTTACTCGGGGGTAGCGGGATCACCGGAAGAGCAGTACTTC.

The V gene is TRBV20-1, the J gene TRBJ1-4; TRBD1 matches at 9 bases. The CDR3 spans 14 residues. Germline CDR1 is DFQATT and CDR2 is SNEGSKA (reference sequence). V trimming: 6 bases; J trimming: 0 bases; junction bases outside the gene matches: 2. The CDR3 region has the DNA TGCAGTGCCGGGACAGGGCCAACTAATGAAAAACTGTTTTTT. It translates to CSAGTGPTNEKLFF.

The rearrangement joins TRBV7-9 to TRBJ2-7; 7 bases line up with TRBD1. Unmatched junction bases numbered 6, after V lost 5 bases and J lost 5 bases. In germline, CDR1 is SEHNR, CDR2 FQNEAQ (reference sequence). This CDR3 region has 13 residues. The CDR3 coding sequence is TGTGCCAGCAGCCCCAGGGGGTTCGACGAGCAGTACTTC. Amino acids: CASSPRGFDEQYF.

The rearrangement uses TRBV29-1 and TRBJ2-5, with 13 bases aligning to TRBD2. Germline CDR1 and CDR2: SQVTM and ANQGSEA. This CDR3 spans 18 amino acids. Trimming took 0 bases from V and 5 from J; bases not matched to a gene: 12. The CDR3 is CSVEELTSGRAGSETQYF. As DNA, the CDR3 is TGCAGCGTTGAAGAGCTAACTAGCGGGAGGGCCGGCTCGGAGACCCAGTACTTC.

V usage is TRBV7-9 and J usage is TRBJ2-2; 10 nucleotides match TRBD2. Germline loops: CDR1 SEHNR, CDR2 FQNEAQ (reference sequence). V was clipped by 5 bases and J by 7 bases; unmatched bases: 10. CDR3 length: 16 amino acids. The chain's CDR3 is CASSQEGLAAGGELFF. CDR3 nucleotides: TGTGCCAGCAGCCAGGAAGGACTAGCGGCCGGCGGGGAGCTGTTTTTT.

V gene TRBV2 combines with J gene TRBJ1-1; 10 nucleotides align to TRBD1. The V segment lost 7 bases and the J segment 4 bases; nucleotides outside the gene matches: 9. Germline V gene lookup returns CDR1 SNHLY and CDR2 FYNNEI. CDR3 size: 15 residues. The CDR3 DNA follows: TGTGCCAGCATCTCGACAGGGGGCAGAGGCACTGAAGCTTTCTTT. Its protein is CASISTGGRGTEAFF.

The rearrangement uses TRBV11-3 and TRBJ2-7; TRBD2 matches 7 bases. The CDR3 is 15 residues long. V lost 6 bases and J lost 6; bases outside the gene matches: 14. CDR1 is SGHNT, CDR2 YENEEA, per germline. The CDR3 DNA reads TGTGCCAGCAGTTCCGGTGGCGGGAGTGGGGGCGAGCAGTACTTC. Amino acids: CASSSGGGSGGEQYF.

This clonotype was recorded a few times. The chain couples TRBV25-1 to TRBJ2-1; the match to TRBD1 covers 7 bases. Germline V gene lookup returns CDR1 MGHDK and CDR2 SYGVNS. The V and J ends lost 1 base and 6 bases, in that order; junction bases with no gene match: 12. This CDR3 is built from 17 residues. In nucleotides, the CDR3 is TGTGCCAGCAGTGAATGGGTGACAGGGAGATCAATCAATGAGCAGTTCTTC. Translated, it gives CASSEWVTGRSINEQFF.

This chain connects TRBV28 to TRBJ1-3, with a possible D match to TRBD1 (5 bases). V was shortened by 4 bases and J by 2 bases, with 12 bases between the two germline ends. CDR3 size: 15 residues. CDR1 and CDR2 from the germline V gene are MDHEN and SYDVKM. The CDR3: CASSSSWGAGNTIYF. As DNA, the CDR3 is TGTGCCAGCAGTTCGTCGTGGGGGGCTGGAAACACCATATATTTT.

This clonotype was recorded at least ten times. V usage is TRBV6-1 and J usage is TRBJ1-4; D unresolved. Germline loops: CDR1 MNHNS, CDR2 SASEGT. The CDR3 sequence is 12 residues long. V shed 4 bases and J shed 5 bases, with 5 bases lying between them. For the CDR3, the DNA is TGTGCCAGCAGTGTTCCGAATGAAAAACTGTTTTTT. This codes for CASSVPNEKLFF.

This clonotype was recorded at least ten times. The chain is built from TRBV9 and TRBJ1-3, with unresolved D. V shed 5 bases and J shed 0 bases, with 6 bases lying between them. Germline V CDR1 and CDR2: SGDLS, YYNGEE. There are 13 residues in the CDR3. The CDR3: CASRPTSGNTIYF. CDR3 DNA: TGTGCCAGCAGGCCGACCTCTGGAAACACCATATATTTT.

This clonotype was found once. The gene calls are TRBV27 and TRBJ1-4; a weak D match, TRBD1 (5 bases). CDR3 length: 14 residues. In germline, CDR1 is MNHEY, CDR2 SMNVEV (reference sequence). Deletions cut 5 bases from V and 5 bases from J, with 12 bases between. The CDR3, as DNA: TGTGCCAGCAGTCAGGGAGGGTGGAATGAAAAACTGTTTTTT. Its translation is CASSQGGWNEKLFF. Filled out from reference TRBV27 and TRBJ1-4, the complete variable domain reads EAQVTQNPRYLITVTGKKLTVTCSQNMNHEYMSWYRQDPGLGLRQIYYSMNVEVTDKGDVPEGYKVSRKEKRNFPLILESPSPNQTSLYFCASSQGGWNEKLFFGSGTQLSVL.

This clonotype appeared many times. The rearrangement joins TRBV3-1 to TRBJ1-3; D ambiguous. Germline values: CDR1 LGHDT, CDR2 YNNKEL (reference sequence). Deletions cut 1 base from V and 0 bases from J, with 10 bases between. The CDR3 sequence is 16 residues long. DNA of the CDR3: TGTGCCAGCAGCCAAGGCCTCGGCTCCTCTGGAAACACCATATATTTT. This gives the protein CASSQGLGSSGNTIYF.

This clonotype was seen repeatedly, ten times or more. J is TRBJ1-5 and V is TRBV12-3 or TRBV12-4; D is unclear. Trimming removed 2 bases from V and 2 bases from J, with 7 bases in between. The CDR3 has 14 residues. For the CDR3, the DNA is TGTGCCAGCAGTTTATATGGGGGCAATCAGCCCCAGCATTTT. Its translation: CASSLYGGNQPQHF.

The table lists this clonotype with a few counts. This chain connects TRBV18 to TRBJ1-2, with 8 bases lining up with TRBD1. The CDR3 contains 15 residues. From germline, CDR1 is KGHSH and CDR2 LQKENI. V dropped 3 bases and J dropped 5; count of bases not matched to a gene: 8. The CDR3 sequence is CASSPSGTGEYGYTF. The CDR3 region has the DNA TGTGCCAGCTCACCTTCCGGGACAGGAGAATATGGCTACACCTTC.